These 9 T cell receptor beta chains came from one sample sequenced in a study of OX40 agonist ivuxolimab in advanced cancers. The repertoire was sequenced with immunoSEQ multiplex PCR; TCRdb's copy has only in-frame clones and lacks some. Among some 30,000 clones listed, around three quarters were seen once. This specimen consisted of CD4+ or CD8+ T cells sorted from blood, obtained in a trial of the OX40 agonist ivuxolimab. Source of these receptors: an adult with an advanced solid tumor such as melanoma, head and neck, liver or kidney cancer.

This clone was counted only a few times. The chain recombines TRBV2 with TRBJ2-1; D is ambiguous. Deletions cut 7 bases from V and 8 bases from J, with 15 bases between. CDR1 is SNHLY, CDR2 FYNNEI, per germline. This CDR3 is 13 amino acids long. The CDR3 protein is CASIQLGAHEQFF. Here the CDR3 DNA reads TGTGCCAGCATTCAGCTAGGTGCCCATGAGCAGTTCTTC.

The V call is TRBV18, the J call TRBJ1-5; TRBD1 matches 10 bases. The CDR3 loop spans 14 amino acids. V lost 5 bases, J lost 4 bases, and 2 bases stayed unmatched. CDR1 is KGHSH, CDR2 LQKENI, per germline. The CDR3 sequence is CASSGTGANQPQHF. CDR3 coding DNA: TGTGCCAGCTCAGGGACAGGGGCGAATCAGCCCCAGCATTTT. Full variable domain (rest looked up from reference TRBV18 and TRBJ1-5): NAGVMQNPRHLVRRRGQEARLRCSPMKGHSHVYWYRQLPEEGLKFMVYLQKENIIDESGMPKERFSAEFPKEGPSILRIQQVVRGDSAAYFCASSGTGANQPQHFGDGTRLSIL.

This clone was recorded a few times. This chain connects TRBV29-1 to TRBJ1-2; D gene ambiguous. The V end lost 3 bases, the J end lost 8 bases, and 10 bases lay between the germline ends. The CDR3 has 11 amino acids. CDR1 is SQVTM and CDR2 is ANQGSEA in the germline V gene. The CDR3 DNA sequence: TGCAGCGTTGAGAGTCCGGGAGGCTACACCTTC. Residues: CSVESPGGYTF.

The V and J genes are TRBV7-9 and TRBJ2-1, with 10 bases aligning to TRBD1. This CDR3 has 16 amino acids. Germline-derived CDR1 and CDR2 are SEHNR and FQNEAQ (reference sequence). Trimming cost V 5 bases and J 0 bases; bases outside gene matches: 4. The DNA of the CDR3 is TGTGCCAGCAGCACGACAGGGGGCGGCTCCTACAATGAGCAGTTCTTC. It encodes CASSTTGGGSYNEQFF.

This rearrangement joins TRBV5-1 to TRBJ2-3; 9 nucleotides agree with TRBD1. This CDR3 has 15 amino acids. V lost 5 bases and J lost 5; bases outside the gene matches: 9. Germline assignment: CDR1 SGHRS and CDR2 YFSETQ. The CDR3 reads CASRLPGGQGDTQYF. DNA of the CDR3: TGCGCCAGCAGACTTCCAGGGGGACAGGGAGATACGCAGTATTTT.

This clone was seen only a few times. The V call is TRBV5-1, the J call TRBJ1-3, with D unclear. The CDR3 is 14 residues long. The germline V gene encodes CDR1 SGHRS and CDR2 YFSETQ. Trimming took off 0 bases at V and 2 bases at J, with 6 bases between the two ends. CDR3 in DNA: TGCGCCAGCAGCTTGGGCGAAACTGGAAACACCATATATTTT. Translated: CASSLGETGNTIYF.

V gene TRBV18 combines with J gene TRBJ1-3, with unresolved D. CDR1 and CDR2 from the germline V gene are KGHSH and LQKENI. This CDR3 spans 17 amino acids. Trimming removed 2 bases at V and 0 bases at J, with 14 bases between. The CDR3 coding sequence is TGTGCCAGCTCACCAATTGGGATTGTCAACTCTGGAAACACCATATATTTT. This translates into CASSPIGIVNSGNTIYF. Filled out from reference TRBV18 and TRBJ1-3, the complete variable domain reads NAGVMQNPRHLVRRRGQEARLRCSPMKGHSHVYWYRQLPEEGLKFMVYLQKENIIDESGMPKERFSAEFPKEGPSILRIQQVVRGDSAAYFCASSPIGIVNSGNTIYFGEGSWLTVV.

The chain joins TRBV7-3 to TRBJ1-1; TRBD1 is a possible D gene (5 bases). Trimming took off 5 bases at V and 5 bases at J, with 15 bases between the two ends. This CDR3 has 14 residues. Germline lookup yields CDR1 SGHTA and CDR2 FQGTGA. The CDR3 DNA reads as TGTGCCAGCAGCCCAGGGACTGCCGCGACTGAAGCTTTCTTT. Its protein product is CASSPGTAATEAFF. The full variable domain, with the rest looked up from reference TRBV7-3 and TRBJ1-1, is GAGVSQTPSNKVTEKGKYVELRCDPISGHTALYWYRQSLGQGPEFLIYFQGTGAADDSGLPNDRFFAVRPEGSVSTLKIQRTERGDSAVYLCASSPGTAATEAFFGQGTRLTVV.

This chain connects TRBV2 to TRBJ1-4; D call uncertain. Germline values: CDR1 SNHLY, CDR2 FYNNEI. Trimming removed 8 bases from V and 5 bases from J, with 3 bases in between. This CDR3 spans 10 amino acids. In nucleotides, the CDR3 is TGTGCCAGCCTAAATGAAAAACTGTTTTTT. This gives the protein CASLNEKLFF.